This is a list of T cell receptor beta chains from one sample in a study of technical replicates of blood from a handful of donors. Method: immunoSEQ multiplex PCR; TCRdb's copy keeps in-frame clones and lacks some. Among 60,000 or so clones listed, approximately 90% were seen once. Sequenced input: PBMCs. All receptors come from a human donor in good health. Some clones in this sample may be carry-over from other donors' samples. The CDR3 runs from the conserved cysteine through the conserved F or W. A D gene is named only where the DNA matches it firmly. For some rows the clone size is stated as once, few or many, or as a class when expanded; others skip it.

J gene,V gene,D gene,clone size,CDR3 protein,CDR3 DNA
TRBJ1-2,TRBV7-2,TRBD1,NA,CASSSQGPYGYTF,TGTGCCAGCAGCTCACAGGGGCCTTATGGCTACACCTTC
TRBJ2-7,TRBV11-2,TRBD1,once,CASSLAGQGYEQYF,TGTGCCAGCAGCTTAGCGGGACAGGGTTACGAGCAGTACTTC
TRBJ2-3,TRBV19,NA,NA,CASSSWSSDTQYF,TGTGCCAGTAGTTCGTGGAGCAGTGATACGCAGTATTTT
TRBJ2-5,TRBV29-1,NA,NA,CSVSGRETQYF,TGCAGCGTTTCAGGGAGGGAGACCCAGTACTTC
TRBJ1-1,TRBV6-5,NA,NA,CASIRRGQKKTEAFF,TGTGCCAGCATCCGAAGAGGACAGAAAAAGACTGAAGCTTTCTTT
TRBJ1-2,TRBV12-5,NA,NA,CASGLVTGRGGGYTF,TGTGCTAGTGGTTTGGTAACCGGCAGGGGTGGTGGCTACACCTTC
TRBJ2-5,TRBV6-5,TRBD2,NA,CASSILAGGGETQYF,TGTGCCAGCAGCATACTAGCGGGAGGGGGGGAGACCCAGTACTTC
TRBJ2-1,TRBV5-4,NA,NA,CASSLVGGDNEQFF,TGTGCCAGCAGCTTGGTCGGGGGAGACAATGAGCAGTTCTTC
TRBJ2-3,TRBV13,NA,NA,CASTPGTLTDTQYF,TGTGCCAGCACACCCGGGACTTTGACAGATACGCAGTATTTT
TRBJ2-5,TRBV5-1,NA,NA,CASTRQFQETQYF,TGCGCCAGCACTCGACAGTTCCAAGAGACCCAGTACTTC
TRBJ1-1,TRBV6-6,NA,NA,CASSYSQGVAFF,TGTGCCAGCAGTTACTCGCAGGGCGTAGCTTTCTTT
TRBJ2-7,TRBV19,TRBD2,NA,CASKDQAGGLEQYF,TGTGCCAGTAAGGATCAAGCGGGAGGGCTCGAGCAGTACTTC
TRBJ2-1,TRBV7-2,TRBD2,once,CASSRLAGAYNEQFF,TGTGCCAGCAGCCGACTAGCGGGGGCCTACAATGAGCAGTTCTTC
TRBJ2-3,TRBV7-8,NA,once,CASSLLRRAQDTQYF,TGTGCCAGCAGCTTATTGCGGAGGGCGCAAGATACGCAGTATTTT
TRBJ2-1,TRBV2,NA,NA,CASSSDGYYNEQFF,TGTGCCAGCAGTAGCGACGGATACTACAATGAGCAGTTCTTC
TRBJ2-7,TRBV11-2,NA,NA,CASSFTVSYEQYF,TGTGCCAGCAGCTTTACTGTATCCTACGAGCAGTACTTC
TRBJ2-3,TRBV29-1,NA,NA,CSVGNSGVRDTQYF,TGCAGCGTGGGCAATAGCGGAGTCAGAGATACGCAGTATTTT
TRBJ1-2,TRBV27,NA,once,CASSLWGGAYGYTF,TGTGCCAGCAGTTTATGGGGGGGCGCGTATGGCTACACCTTC
TRBJ1-1,TRBV19,NA,NA,CASSLSPFSGDRTEAFF,TGTGCCAGTAGTCTATCACCGTTTTCGGGGGACCGAACTGAAGCTTTCTTT
TRBJ1-1,TRBV7-6,TRBD1,NA,CASSSGQGITEAFF,TGTGCCAGCAGCTCTGGACAGGGTATTACTGAAGCTTTCTTT
TRBJ1-1,TRBV5-4,NA,NA,CASSRWAGNTEAFF,TGTGCCAGCAGCAGGTGGGCGGGGAACACTGAAGCTTTCTTT
TRBJ1-1,TRBV7-3,TRBD1,NA,CASSLSPGGLNTEAFF,TGTGCCAGCAGCTTAAGTCCAGGGGGACTGAACACTGAAGCTTTCTTT
TRBJ2-3,TRBV5-1,TRBD2,once,CASSLAGGQGTDTQYF,TGCGCCAGCAGCTTGGCGGGGGGGCAAGGCACAGATACGCAGTATTTT
TRBJ2-4,TRBV4-1,NA,NA,CASSLLVTVKNIQYF,TGCGCCAGCAGCCTGTTGGTTACAGTCAAAAACATTCAGTACTTC
TRBJ1-2,TRBV13,NA,NA,CASTSRTEGGYTF,TGTGCCAGCACCTCCAGGACAGAAGGAGGCTACACCTTC
TRBJ2-5,TRBV6-1,TRBD1,few,CASASGDEGAETQYF,TGTGCCAGCGCCTCTGGCGACGAGGGGGCAGAGACCCAGTACTTC
TRBJ2-3,TRBV4-2,TRBD2,NA,CASSQQPTSGVSTDTQYF,TGTGCCAGCAGCCAACAACCGACTAGCGGGGTAAGCACAGATACGCAGTATTTT
TRBJ2-7,TRBV2,NA,NA,CASDPRDSYEQYF,TGTGCCAGCGACCCACGGGATTCCTACGAGCAGTACTTC
TRBJ2-1,TRBV4-3,TRBD2,NA,CASSQATSAYNEQFF,TGCGCCAGCAGCCAAGCGACTAGCGCCTACAATGAGCAGTTCTTC
TRBJ2-7,TRBV10-3,TRBD2,NA,CAISPLFSGTSGGDSYEQYF,TGTGCCATCAGTCCTCTCTTTTCAGGGACTAGCGGGGGTGACTCATACGAGCAGTACTTC
TRBJ1-6,TRBV13,NA,NA,CASRGSGNNSPLHF,TGTGCCTCCAGGGGCTCAGGGAATAATTCACCCCTCCACTTT
TRBJ1-3,TRBV10-3,NA,NA,CAISGGQGTNTIYF,TGTGCCATCAGTGGTGGCCAGGGAACAAACACCATATATTTT
TRBJ1-5,TRBV27,TRBD1,NA,CASSAGQAPNQPQHF,TGTGCCAGCAGTGCCGGACAGGCGCCAAATCAGCCCCAGCATTTT
TRBJ1-1,TRBV7-3,TRBD1,NA,CASSFRGPDTEAFF,TGTGCCAGCAGCTTCAGGGGGCCGGACACTGAAGCTTTCTTT
TRBJ1-4,TRBV7-2,NA,NA,CASSLTRNEKLFF,TGTGCCAGCAGCTTAACCAGGAATGAAAAACTGTTTTTT
TRBJ2-7,TRBV15,NA,NA,CATSRETGYEQYF,TGTGCCACCAGCAGGGAAACAGGCTACGAGCAGTACTTC
TRBJ2-7,TRBV7-8,NA,NA,CASSLVTGGDYEQYF,TGTGCCAGCAGCTTAGTTACAGGGGGGGATTACGAGCAGTACTTC
TRBJ2-7,TRBV15,TRBD1,NA,CATSRDPRGHYEQYF,TGTGCCACCAGCAGAGATCCCAGGGGGCATTACGAGCAGTACTTC
TRBJ2-3,TRBV6-1,TRBD2,NA,CASSDKAGAADTQYF,TGTGCCAGCAGTGATAAAGCGGGAGCGGCAGATACGCAGTATTTT
TRBJ2-1,TRBV6-4,TRBD2,NA,CASSDSASGGVPTEQFF,TGTGCCAGCAGTGACTCAGCTAGCGGGGGGGTTCCTACTGAGCAGTTCTTC
TRBJ1-6,TRBV4-3,NA,few,CASSQAGNSPLHF,TGCGCCAGCAGCCAAGCGGGAAATTCACCCCTCCACTTT
TRBJ2-7,TRBV7-8,TRBD1,NA,CASTPRDSYYEQYF,TGTGCCAGCACTCCTAGGGACAGCTACTACGAGCAGTACTTC